A selection of T cell receptor beta chains follows, all from one sample in a study of shared clonotypes between healthy human individuals. Profiled with immunoSEQ multiplex PCR; TCRdb holds only in-frame clones, not every one. The data hold around 2,000,000 clones, with more than 85% observed a single time. The sequencing sample was made of naive CD8+ T cells from PBMCs. The receptor source for this set is a man younger than 30 in good health. Some clones in this sample may be carry-over from other donors' samples. The CDR3 runs from the conserved cysteine through the conserved F or W. The order of the fields is D gene, J gene, V gene, clone size, CDR3 protein, CDR3 DNA. The D gene is left open where the match is weak. Not all rows give a size; the values are once, few, many and, for expanded clones, a class.

d_call: .; j_call: TRBJ2-7; v_call: TRBV29-1; clone_size: .; cdr3_aa: CSVEVMYEQYF; cdr3_nt: TGCAGCGTTGAAGTCATGTACGAGCAGTACTTC
d_call: TRBD2; j_call: TRBJ2-7; v_call: TRBV6-6; clone_size: .; cdr3_aa: CASGPSGSYEQYF; cdr3_nt: TGTGCCAGCGGACCTAGCGGGAGCTACGAGCAGTACTTC
d_call: .; j_call: TRBJ2-5; v_call: TRBV18; clone_size: .; cdr3_aa: CASSLLPQETQYF; cdr3_nt: TGTGCCAGCTCACTACTGCCCCAGGAGACCCAGTACTTC
d_call: TRBD1; j_call: TRBJ1-6; v_call: TRBV7-6; clone_size: .; cdr3_aa: CASSPRGQGVRGPLHF; cdr3_nt: TGTGCCAGCAGCCCTAGGGGACAGGGGGTAAGAGGACCCCTCCACTTT
d_call: TRBD2; j_call: TRBJ2-5; v_call: TRBV14; clone_size: .; cdr3_aa: CASSQFREVFGETQYF; cdr3_nt: TGTGCCAGCAGCCAATTTCGGGAGGTTTTTGGCGAGACCCAGTACTTC
d_call: .; j_call: TRBJ1-1; v_call: TRBV30; clone_size: few; cdr3_aa: CAWRLTENTEAFF; cdr3_nt: TGTGCCTGGAGACTTACAGAGAACACTGAAGCTTTCTTT
d_call: .; j_call: TRBJ2-1; v_call: TRBV7-2; clone_size: .; cdr3_aa: CASSLVAEHYNEQFF; cdr3_nt: TGTGCCAGCAGCTTAGTAGCGGAACACTACAATGAGCAGTTCTTC
d_call: .; j_call: TRBJ2-1; v_call: TRBV7-9; clone_size: few; cdr3_aa: CASSDTVHGTRGNEQFF; cdr3_nt: TGTGCCAGCAGCGACACCGTCCACGGGACGAGGGGCAATGAGCAGTTCTTC
d_call: TRBD1; j_call: TRBJ1-2; v_call: TRBV4-1; clone_size: .; cdr3_aa: CASSQTFRGDYGYTF; cdr3_nt: TGCGCCAGCAGCCAAACTTTCAGGGGGGACTATGGCTACACCTTC
d_call: TRBD1; j_call: TRBJ1-1; v_call: TRBV14; clone_size: .; cdr3_aa: CASSQDELRQDLDRRYTEAFF; cdr3_nt: TGTGCCAGCAGCCAAGATGAGCTTCGGCAAGATCTGGACAGGCGGTACACTGAAGCTTTCTTT